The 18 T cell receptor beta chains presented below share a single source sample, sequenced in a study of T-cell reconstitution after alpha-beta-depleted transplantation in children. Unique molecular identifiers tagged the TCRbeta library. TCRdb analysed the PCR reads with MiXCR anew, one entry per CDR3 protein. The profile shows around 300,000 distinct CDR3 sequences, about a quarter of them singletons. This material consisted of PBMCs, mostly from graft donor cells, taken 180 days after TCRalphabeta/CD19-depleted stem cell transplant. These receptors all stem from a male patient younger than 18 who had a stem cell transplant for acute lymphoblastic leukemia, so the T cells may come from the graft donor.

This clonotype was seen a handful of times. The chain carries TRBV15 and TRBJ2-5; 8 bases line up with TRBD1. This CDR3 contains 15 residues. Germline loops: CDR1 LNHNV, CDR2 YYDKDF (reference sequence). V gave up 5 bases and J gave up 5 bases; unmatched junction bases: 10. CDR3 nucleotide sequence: TGTGCCACCAGCGGAAACAGGGGGTCGTGGGAGACCCAGTACTTC. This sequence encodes CATSGNRGSWETQYF.

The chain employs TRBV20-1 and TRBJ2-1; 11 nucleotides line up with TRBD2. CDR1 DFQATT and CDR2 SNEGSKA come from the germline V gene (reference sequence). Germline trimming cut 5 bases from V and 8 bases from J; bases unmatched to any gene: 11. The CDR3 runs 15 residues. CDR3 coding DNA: TGCAGTGCTTTTCCATCTAGCGGGAGGAAGGATGAGCAGTTCTTC. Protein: CSAFPSSGRKDEQFF.

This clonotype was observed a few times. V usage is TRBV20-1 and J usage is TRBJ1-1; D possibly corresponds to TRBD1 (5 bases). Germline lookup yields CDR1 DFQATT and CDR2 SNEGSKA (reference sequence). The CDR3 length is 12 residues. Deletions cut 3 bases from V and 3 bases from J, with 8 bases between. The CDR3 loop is CSASRQYTEAFF. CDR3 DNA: TGCAGTGCTAGCCGACAGTACACTGAAGCTTTCTTT.

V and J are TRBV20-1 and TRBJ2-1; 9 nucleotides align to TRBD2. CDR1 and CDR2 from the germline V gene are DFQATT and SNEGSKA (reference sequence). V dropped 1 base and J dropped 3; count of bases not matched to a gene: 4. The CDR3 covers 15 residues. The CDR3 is CSARGRLADYNEQFF. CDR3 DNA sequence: TGCAGTGCTAGAGGGAGACTAGCGGACTACAATGAGCAGTTCTTC.

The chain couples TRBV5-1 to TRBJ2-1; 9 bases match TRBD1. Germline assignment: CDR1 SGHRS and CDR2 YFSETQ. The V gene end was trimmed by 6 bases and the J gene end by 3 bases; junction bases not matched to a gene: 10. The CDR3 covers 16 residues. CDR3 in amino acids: CASMRGDRGGYNEQFF. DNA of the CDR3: TGCGCCAGCATGAGGGGAGACAGGGGGGGCTACAATGAGCAGTTCTTC.

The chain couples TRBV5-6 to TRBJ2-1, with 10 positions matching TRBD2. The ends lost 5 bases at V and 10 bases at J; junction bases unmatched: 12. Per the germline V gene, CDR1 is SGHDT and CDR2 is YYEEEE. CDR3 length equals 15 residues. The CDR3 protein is CASSTGTSASREQFF. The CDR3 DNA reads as TGTGCCAGCAGTACCGGGACTAGCGCTTCTCGGGAGCAGTTCTTC.

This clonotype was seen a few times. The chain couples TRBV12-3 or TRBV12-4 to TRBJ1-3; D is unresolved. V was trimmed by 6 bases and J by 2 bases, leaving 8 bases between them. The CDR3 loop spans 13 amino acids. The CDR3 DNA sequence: TGTGCCAGCAGCCGAGGCCCTGGAAACACCATATATTTT. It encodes CASSRGPGNTIYF.

Here the CDR3 reads CASSILDSAIAKNIQYF. CDR3 nucleotide sequence: TGTGCCAGTAGTATTCTGGACAGCGCCATAGCCAAAAACATTCAGTACTTC. The chain has TRBV19 and TRBJ2-4; weak D call: TRBD1 (6 bases). Per the germline V gene, CDR1 is LNHDA and CDR2 is SQIVND (reference sequence). The CDR3 runs to 17 residues. V was clipped by 3 bases and J by 0 bases, with 15 bases between them.

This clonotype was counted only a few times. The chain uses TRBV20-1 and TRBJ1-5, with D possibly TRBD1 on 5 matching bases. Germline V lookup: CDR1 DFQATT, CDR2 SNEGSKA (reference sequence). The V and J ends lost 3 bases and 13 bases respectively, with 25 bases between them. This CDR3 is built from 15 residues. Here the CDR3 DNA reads TGCAGTGCTAGTGACAGCGTAAAAGGGGAGCAGATACAGCATTTT. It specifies CSASDSVKGEQIQHF.

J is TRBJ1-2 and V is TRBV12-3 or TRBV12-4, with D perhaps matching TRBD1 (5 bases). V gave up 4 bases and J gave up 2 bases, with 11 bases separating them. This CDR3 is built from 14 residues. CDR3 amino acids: CASSWGTVNYGYTF. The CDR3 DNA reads TGTGCCAGCAGTTGGGGGACGGTGAACTATGGCTACACCTTC.

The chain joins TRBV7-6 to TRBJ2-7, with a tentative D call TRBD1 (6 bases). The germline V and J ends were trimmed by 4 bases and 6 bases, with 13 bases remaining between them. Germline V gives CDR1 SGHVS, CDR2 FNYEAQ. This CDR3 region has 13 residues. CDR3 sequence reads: CASSSLAGVEQYF. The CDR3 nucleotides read TGTGCCAGCAGCTCCCTTGCAGGGGTCGAGCAGTACTTC.

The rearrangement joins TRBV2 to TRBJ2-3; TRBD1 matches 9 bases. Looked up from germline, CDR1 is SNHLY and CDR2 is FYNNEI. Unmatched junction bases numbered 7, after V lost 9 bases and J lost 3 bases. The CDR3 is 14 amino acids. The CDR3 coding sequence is TGTGCCAGTCATAGGACAGGGGAAACAGATACGCAGTATTTT. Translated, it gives CASHRTGETDTQYF. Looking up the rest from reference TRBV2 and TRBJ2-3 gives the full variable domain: EPEVTQTPSHQVTQMGQEVILRCVPISNHLYFYWYRQILGQKVEFLVSFYNNEISEKSEIFDDQFSVERPDGSNFTLKIRSTKLEDSAMYFCASHRTGETDTQYFGPGTRLTVL.

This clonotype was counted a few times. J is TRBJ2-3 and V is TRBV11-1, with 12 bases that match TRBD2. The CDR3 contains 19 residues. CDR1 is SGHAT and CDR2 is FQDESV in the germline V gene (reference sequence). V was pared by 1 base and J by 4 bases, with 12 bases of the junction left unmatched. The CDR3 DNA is TGTGCCAGCAGCTTAGTGCTAGCGGGAGGGCCCAAGGGCCCAGATACGCAGTATTTT. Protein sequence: CASSLVLAGGPKGPDTQYF.

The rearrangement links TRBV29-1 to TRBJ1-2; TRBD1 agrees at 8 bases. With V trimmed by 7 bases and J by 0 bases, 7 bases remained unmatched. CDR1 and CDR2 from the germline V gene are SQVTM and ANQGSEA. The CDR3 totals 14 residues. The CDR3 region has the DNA TGCAGCGCGGACAGGGCCAGAGCTAACTATGGCTACACCTTC. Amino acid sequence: CSADRARANYGYTF.

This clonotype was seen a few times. CDR3 protein: CSASRLAGGGETQYF. Here the CDR3 DNA reads TGCAGTGCTAGCCGACTAGCGGGAGGCGGGGAGACCCAGTACTTC. This sequence joins TRBV20-1 and TRBJ2-5, with 13 nucleotides matching TRBD2. J was trimmed by 5 bases and V by 3 bases; bases with no gene match: 6. Germline V gene lookup returns CDR1 DFQATT and CDR2 SNEGSKA (reference sequence). The CDR3 totals 15 residues.

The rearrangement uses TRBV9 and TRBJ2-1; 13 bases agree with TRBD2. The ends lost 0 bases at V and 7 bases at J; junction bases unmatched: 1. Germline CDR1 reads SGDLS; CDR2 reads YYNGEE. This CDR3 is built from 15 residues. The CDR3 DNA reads TGTGCCAGCAGCGTAGCGGGACTAGCGGGGAATGAGCAGTTCTTC. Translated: CASSVAGLAGNEQFF.

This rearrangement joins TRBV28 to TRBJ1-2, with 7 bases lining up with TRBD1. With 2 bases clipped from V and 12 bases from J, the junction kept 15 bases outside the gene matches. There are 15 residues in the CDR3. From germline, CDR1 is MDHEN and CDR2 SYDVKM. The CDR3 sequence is CASSLTPRQGPWDTF. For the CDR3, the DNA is TGTGCCAGCAGTTTAACCCCCCGACAGGGTCCCTGGGACACCTTC.

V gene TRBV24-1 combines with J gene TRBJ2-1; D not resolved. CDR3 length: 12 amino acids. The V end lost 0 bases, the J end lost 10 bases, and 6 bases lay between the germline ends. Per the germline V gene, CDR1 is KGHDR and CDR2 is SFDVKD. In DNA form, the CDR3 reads TGTGCCACCAGTGATTTGAGGAACGAGCAGTTCTTC. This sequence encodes CATSDLRNEQFF.